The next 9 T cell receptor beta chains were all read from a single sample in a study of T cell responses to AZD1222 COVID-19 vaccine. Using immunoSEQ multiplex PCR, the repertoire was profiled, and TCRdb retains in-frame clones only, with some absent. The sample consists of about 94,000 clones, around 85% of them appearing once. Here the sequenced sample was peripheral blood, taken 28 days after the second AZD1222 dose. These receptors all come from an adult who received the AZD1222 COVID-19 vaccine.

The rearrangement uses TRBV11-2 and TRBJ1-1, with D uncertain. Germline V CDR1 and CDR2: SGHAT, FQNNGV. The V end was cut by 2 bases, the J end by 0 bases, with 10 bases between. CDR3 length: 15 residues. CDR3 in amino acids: CASSLTGLVNTEAFF. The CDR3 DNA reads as TGTGCCAGCAGCTTAACGGGTTTGGTGAACACTGAAGCTTTCTTT.

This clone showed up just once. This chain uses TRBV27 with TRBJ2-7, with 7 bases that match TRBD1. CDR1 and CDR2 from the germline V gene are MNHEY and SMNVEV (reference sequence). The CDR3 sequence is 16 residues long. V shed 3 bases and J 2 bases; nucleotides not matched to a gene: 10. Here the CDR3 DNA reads TGTGCCAGCAGTTTTTCCCGGGACAGAAGAACCTACGAGCAGTACTTC. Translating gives CASSFSRDRRTYEQYF.

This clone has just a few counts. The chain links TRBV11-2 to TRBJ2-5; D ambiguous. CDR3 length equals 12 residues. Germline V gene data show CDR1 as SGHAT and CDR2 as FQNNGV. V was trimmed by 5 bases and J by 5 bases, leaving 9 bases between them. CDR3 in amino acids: CASSRWSETQYF. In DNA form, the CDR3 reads TGTGCCAGCAGCCGTTGGTCTGAGACCCAGTACTTC.

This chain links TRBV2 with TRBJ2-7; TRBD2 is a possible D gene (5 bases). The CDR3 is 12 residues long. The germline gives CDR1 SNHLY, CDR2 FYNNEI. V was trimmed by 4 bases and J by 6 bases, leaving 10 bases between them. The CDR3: CASSVEGAEQYF. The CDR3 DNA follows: TGTGCCAGCAGTGTAGAGGGCGCCGAGCAGTACTTC. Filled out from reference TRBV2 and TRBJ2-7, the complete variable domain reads EPEVTQTPSHQVTQMGQEVILRCVPISNHLYFYWYRQILGQKVEFLVSFYNNEISEKSEIFDDQFSVERPDGSNFTLKIRSTKLEDSAMYFCASSVEGAEQYFGPGTRLTVT.

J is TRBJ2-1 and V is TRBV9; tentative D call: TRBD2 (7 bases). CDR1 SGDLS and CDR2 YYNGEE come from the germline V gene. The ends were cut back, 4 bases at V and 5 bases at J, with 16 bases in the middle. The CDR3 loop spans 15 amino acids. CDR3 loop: CASSPNSGGDNEQFF. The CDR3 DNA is TGTGCCAGCAGCCCTAACTCGGGGGGCGACAATGAGCAGTTCTTC.

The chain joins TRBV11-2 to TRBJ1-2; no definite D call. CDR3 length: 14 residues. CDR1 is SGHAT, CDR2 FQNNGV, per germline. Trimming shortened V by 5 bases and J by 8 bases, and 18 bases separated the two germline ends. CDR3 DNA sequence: TGTGCCAGCAGCCCCGTAGACCCCTCGCTCGGCTACACCTTC. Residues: CASSPVDPSLGYTF. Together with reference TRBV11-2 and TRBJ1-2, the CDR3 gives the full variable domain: EAGVAQSPRYKIIEKRQSVAFWCNPISGHATLYWYQQILGQGPKLLIQFQNNGVVDDSQLPKDRFSAERLKGVDSTLKIQPAKLEDSAVYLCASSPVDPSLGYTFGSGTRLTVV.

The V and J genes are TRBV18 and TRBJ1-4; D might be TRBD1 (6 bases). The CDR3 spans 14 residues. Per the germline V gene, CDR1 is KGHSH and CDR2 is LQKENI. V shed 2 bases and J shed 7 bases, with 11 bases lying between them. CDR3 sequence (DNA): TGTGCCAGCTCACCATCGGGGGCGGGTGAAAAACTGTTTTTT. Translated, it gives CASSPSGAGEKLFF.

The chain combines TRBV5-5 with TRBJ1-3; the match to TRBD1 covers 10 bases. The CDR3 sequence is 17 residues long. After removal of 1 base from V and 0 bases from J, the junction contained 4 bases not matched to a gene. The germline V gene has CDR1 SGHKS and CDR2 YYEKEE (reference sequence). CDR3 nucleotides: TGTGCCAGCAGCTTGTCCGGGACAGGGGCCTCTGGAAACACCATATATTTT. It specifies CASSLSGTGASGNTIYF. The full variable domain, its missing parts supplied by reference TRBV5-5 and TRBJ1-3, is DAGVTQSPTHLIKTRGQQVTLRCSPISGHKSVSWYQQVLGQGPQFIFQYYEKEERGRGNFPDRFSARQFPNYSSELNVNALLLGDSALYLCASSLSGTGASGNTIYFGEGSWLTVV.

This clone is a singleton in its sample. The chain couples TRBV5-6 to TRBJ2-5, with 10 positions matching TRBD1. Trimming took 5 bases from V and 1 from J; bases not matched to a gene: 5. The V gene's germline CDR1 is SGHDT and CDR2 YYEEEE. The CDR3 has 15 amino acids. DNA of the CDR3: TGTGCCAGCAGGGAGACAGGGGGCTTCCAAGAGACCCAGTACTTC. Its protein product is CASRETGGFQETQYF.